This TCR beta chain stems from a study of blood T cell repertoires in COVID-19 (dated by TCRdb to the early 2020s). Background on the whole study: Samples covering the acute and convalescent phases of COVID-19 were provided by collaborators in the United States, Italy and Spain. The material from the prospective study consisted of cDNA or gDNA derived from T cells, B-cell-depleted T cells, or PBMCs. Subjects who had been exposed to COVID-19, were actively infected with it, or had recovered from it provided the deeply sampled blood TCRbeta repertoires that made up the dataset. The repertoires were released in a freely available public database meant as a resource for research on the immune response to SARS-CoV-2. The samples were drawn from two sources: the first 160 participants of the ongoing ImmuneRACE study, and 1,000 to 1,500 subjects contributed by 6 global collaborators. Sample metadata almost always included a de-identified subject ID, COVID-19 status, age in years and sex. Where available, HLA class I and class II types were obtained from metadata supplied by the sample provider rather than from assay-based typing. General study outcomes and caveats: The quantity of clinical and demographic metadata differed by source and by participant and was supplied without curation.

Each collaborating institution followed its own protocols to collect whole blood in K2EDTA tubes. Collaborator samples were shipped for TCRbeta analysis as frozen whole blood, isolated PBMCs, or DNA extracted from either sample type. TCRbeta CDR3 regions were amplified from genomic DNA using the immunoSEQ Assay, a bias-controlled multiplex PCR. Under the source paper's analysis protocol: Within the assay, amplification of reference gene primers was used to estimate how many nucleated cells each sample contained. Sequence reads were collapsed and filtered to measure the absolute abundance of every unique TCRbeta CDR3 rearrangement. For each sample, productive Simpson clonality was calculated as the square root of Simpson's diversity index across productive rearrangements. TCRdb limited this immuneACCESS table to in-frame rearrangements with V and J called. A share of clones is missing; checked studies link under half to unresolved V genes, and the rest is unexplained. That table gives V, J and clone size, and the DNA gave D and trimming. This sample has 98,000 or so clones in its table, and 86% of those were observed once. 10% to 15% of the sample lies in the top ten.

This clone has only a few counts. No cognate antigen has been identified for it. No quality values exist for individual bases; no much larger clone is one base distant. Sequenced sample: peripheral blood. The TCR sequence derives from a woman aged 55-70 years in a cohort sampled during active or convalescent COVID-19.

CDR3 reads: CASYQGRTDTQYF. DNA sequence: TGTGCCAGCTATCAGGGGCGCACAGATACGCAGTATTTT. The chain links TRBV2 with TRBJ2-3; 6 matching bases give a weak D call of TRBD1. The junction carries 10 bases between V and J, which are trimmed by 8 bases and 1 base respectively. Taken from cysteine to phenylalanine, the CDR3 has 13 residues. The retained sequence is limited to the CDR3, 39 bases, with the frame set at the first base. CDR1 and CDR2 are read off the germline V gene as SNHLY and FYNNEI.